This T cell receptor beta chain originates from a study of control samples from healthy donors and cancer patients (dated by TCRdb to the early 2020s). A note on this clone: The clone's antigen remains unknown. No much larger clone exists at a distance of one base, and base qualities are not known.

Inclusive of the bounding cysteine and phenylalanine, the CDR3 is 17 residues long. Only the CDR3 DNA is retained, 51 bases long and in frame from the first base. Trimming leaves V shorter by 4 bases and J shorter by 0 bases, with the junction holding 6 bases beyond the gene matches. The germline V gene (reference sequence) supplies CDR1 SGHNT and CDR2 YYREEE. Library preparation employed the immunoSEQ multiplex PCR assay. TCRdb limited this immuneACCESS table to in-frame rearrangements with V and J called. A share of clones is missing; checked studies link under half to unresolved V genes, and the rest is unexplained. The table for this sample lists around 200,000 clones; approximately 92% of them were counted only once. Of the sample, roughly 1.5% falls within the top ten clones.

Sequencing was carried out using blood. The sequence joins TRBV5-4 to TRBJ2-1; 11 of the junction bases match TRBD1. The receptor's source is a man younger than 35 in good health. The CDR3 region has the sequence CASSPSGTGGSYNEQFF. The DNA is TGTGCCAGCAGCCCATCCGGGACAGGGGGCTCCTACAATGAGCAGTTCTTC.